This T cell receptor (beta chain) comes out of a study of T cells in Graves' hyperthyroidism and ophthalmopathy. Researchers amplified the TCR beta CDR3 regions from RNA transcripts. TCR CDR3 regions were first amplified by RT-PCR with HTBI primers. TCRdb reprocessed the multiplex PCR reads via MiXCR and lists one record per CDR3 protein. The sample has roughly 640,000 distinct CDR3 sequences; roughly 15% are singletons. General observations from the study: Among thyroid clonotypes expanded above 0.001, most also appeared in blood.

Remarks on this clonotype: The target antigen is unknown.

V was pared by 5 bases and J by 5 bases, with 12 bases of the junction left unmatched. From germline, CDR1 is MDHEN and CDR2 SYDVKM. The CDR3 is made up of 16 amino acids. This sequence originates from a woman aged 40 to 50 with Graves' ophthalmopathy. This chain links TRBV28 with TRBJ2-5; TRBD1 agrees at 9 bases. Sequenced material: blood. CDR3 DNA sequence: TGTGCCAGCAGTACTTTCCCGGGACAGGGTGGGGAGACCCAGTACTTC. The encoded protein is CASSTFPGQGGETQYF.